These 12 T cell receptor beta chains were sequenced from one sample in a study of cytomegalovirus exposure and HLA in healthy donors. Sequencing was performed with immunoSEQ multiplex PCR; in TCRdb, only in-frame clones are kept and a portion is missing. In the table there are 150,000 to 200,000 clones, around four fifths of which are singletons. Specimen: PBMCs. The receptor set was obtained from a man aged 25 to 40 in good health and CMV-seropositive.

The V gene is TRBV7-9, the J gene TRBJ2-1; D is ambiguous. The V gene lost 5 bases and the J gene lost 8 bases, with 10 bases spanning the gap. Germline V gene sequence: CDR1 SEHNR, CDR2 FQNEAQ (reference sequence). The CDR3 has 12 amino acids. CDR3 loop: CASSPRIYEQFF. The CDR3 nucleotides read TGTGCCAGCAGCCCGAGGATCTATGAGCAGTTCTTC.

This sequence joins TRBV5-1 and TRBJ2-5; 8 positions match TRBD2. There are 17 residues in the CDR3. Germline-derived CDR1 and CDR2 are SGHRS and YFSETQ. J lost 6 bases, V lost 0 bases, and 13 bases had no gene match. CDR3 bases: TGCGCCAGCAGCTTGGCCGGGGGGGGACAAGGGGGGAAGACCCAGTACTTC. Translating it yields CASSLAGGGQGGKTQYF.

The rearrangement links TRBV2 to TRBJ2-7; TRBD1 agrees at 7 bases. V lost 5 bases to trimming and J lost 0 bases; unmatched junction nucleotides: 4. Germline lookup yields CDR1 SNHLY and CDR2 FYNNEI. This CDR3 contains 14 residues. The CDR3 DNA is TGTGCCAGCAGTTACCGGGACAGCTCCTACGAGCAGTACTTC. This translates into CASSYRDSSYEQYF.

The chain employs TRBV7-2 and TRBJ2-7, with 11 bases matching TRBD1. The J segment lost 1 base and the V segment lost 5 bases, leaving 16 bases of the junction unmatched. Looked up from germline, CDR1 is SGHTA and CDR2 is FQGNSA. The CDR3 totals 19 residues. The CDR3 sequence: CASSPPDRGLADPSYEQYF. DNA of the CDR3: TGTGCCAGCAGCCCCCCGGACAGGGGGCTAGCGGATCCTTCCTACGAGCAGTACTTC.

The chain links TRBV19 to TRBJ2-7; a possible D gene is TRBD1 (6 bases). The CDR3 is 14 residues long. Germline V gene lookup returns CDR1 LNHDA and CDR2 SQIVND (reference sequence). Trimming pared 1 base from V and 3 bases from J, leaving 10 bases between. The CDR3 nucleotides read TGTGCCAGTAGTATAGGGACAGTCAACTACGAGCAGTACTTC. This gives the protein CASSIGTVNYEQYF.

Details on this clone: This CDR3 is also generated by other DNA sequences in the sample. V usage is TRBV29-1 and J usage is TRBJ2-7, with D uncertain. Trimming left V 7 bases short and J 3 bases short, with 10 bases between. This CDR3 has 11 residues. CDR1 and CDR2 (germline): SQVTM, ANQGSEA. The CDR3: CSARVLYEQYF. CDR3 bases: TGCAGCGCCCGGGTCCTCTACGAGCAGTACTTC.

CDR3 sequence: CASSVVGGSTDTQYF. CDR3 bases: TGTGCCAGCAGCGTAGTGGGGGGGAGCACAGATACGCAGTATTTT. The gene calls are TRBV9 and TRBJ2-3; 7 nucleotides line up with TRBD2. The ends lost 0 bases at V and 0 bases at J; junction bases unmatched: 1. Germline V CDR1 and CDR2: SGDLS, YYNGEE. CDR3 length: 15 residues.

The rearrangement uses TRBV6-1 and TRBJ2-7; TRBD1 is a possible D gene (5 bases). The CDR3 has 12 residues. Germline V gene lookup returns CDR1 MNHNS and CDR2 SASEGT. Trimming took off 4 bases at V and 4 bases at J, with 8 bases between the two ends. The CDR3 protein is CASSAQGYEQYF. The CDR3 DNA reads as TGTGCCAGCAGTGCCCAGGGTTACGAGCAGTACTTC.

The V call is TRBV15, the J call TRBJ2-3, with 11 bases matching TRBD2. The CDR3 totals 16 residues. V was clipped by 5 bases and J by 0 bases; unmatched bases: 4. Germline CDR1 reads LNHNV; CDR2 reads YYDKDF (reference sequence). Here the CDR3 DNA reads TGTGCCACCAGCGGGGGACTAGCGGCGAGCACAGATACGCAGTATTTT. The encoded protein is CATSGGLAASTDTQYF.

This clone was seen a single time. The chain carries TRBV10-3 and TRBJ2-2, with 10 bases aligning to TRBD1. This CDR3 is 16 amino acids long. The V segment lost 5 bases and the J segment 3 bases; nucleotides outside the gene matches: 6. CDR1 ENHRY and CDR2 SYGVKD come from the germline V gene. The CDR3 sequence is CAISQSGTGDTGELFF. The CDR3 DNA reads TGTGCCATCAGTCAATCCGGGACAGGGGACACCGGGGAGCTGTTTTTT.

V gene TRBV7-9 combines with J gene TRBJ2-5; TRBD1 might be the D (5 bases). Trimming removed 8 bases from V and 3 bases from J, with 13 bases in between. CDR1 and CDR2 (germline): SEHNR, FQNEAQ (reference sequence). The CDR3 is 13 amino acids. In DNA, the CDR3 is TGTGCCAGCGGCCCGAACAGGAAAGAGACCCAGTACTTC. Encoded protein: CASGPNRKETQYF.

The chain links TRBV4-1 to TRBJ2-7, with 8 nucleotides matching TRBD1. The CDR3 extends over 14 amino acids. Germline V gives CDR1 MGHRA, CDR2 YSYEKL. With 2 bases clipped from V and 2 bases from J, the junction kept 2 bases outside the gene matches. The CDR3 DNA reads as TGCGCCAGCAGCCAACTACAGGGGGCCTACGAGCAGTACTTC. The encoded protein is CASSQLQGAYEQYF.